This TCR beta chain is drawn from a study of blood T cell repertoires in COVID-19. Study information: COVID-19 samples, acute and convalescent, were from the United States, Italy and Spain. In each case, the material was cDNA or gDNA derived from T cells, B-cell-depleted T cells, or PBMCs.

The CDR3 sequence is 17 residues long. Per the germline V gene, CDR1 is SGHRS and CDR2 is YFSETQ. J gave up 3 bases and V 4 bases, and 10 bases lay outside the gene matches. In the original analysis: Cell counts per sample came from amplifying reference gene primers. The table came from immunoSEQ multiplex PCR; TCRdb's copy has only in-frame clones and leaves some out. The V and J calls and clone size come from that table; D and trimming were worked out from the DNA. The table has around 130,000 clones, approximately 90% seen once. This chain connects TRBV5-1 to TRBJ2-3; 11 bases fit TRBD2. The TCR sequence derives from a man between 45 and 60 years old with active or convalescent COVID-19. Material for sequencing was peripheral blood. The CDR3 region is CASSTLIAGGRTDTQYF. The CDR3 DNA reads as TGCGCCAGCAGCACCCTCATAGCGGGAGGGAGGACAGATACGCAGTATTTT.